Below are 15 T cell receptor beta chains sequenced from a single sample in a study of CD8 T cells in Susac syndrome. Roughly 0.45 to 1 ug RNA was reverse transcribed with random hexamers. TCRdb recomputed calls from the immunoSEQ multiplex PCR reads with MiXCR, one row per CDR3 protein. The data hold some 120,000 distinct CDR3 sequences, with more than 85% observed a single time. What was sequenced was CD8+ T cells from PBMCs. Source of these receptors: a human donor with multiple sclerosis.

This chain uses TRBV12-3 or TRBV12-4 with TRBJ2-2; 8 bases are a match to TRBD2. This CDR3 region has 13 residues. Germline trimming cut 8 bases from V and 7 bases from J; bases unmatched to any gene: 6. The CDR3 is CASDSGGGGELFF. The CDR3, as DNA: TGTGCCAGCGACTCGGGAGGGGGCGGGGAGCTGTTTTTT.

The V call is TRBV7-8, the J call TRBJ2-3; 8 bases fit TRBD2. V was clipped by 5 bases and J by 10 bases; unmatched bases: 17. This CDR3 comprises 16 residues. Germline V gene lookup returns CDR1 SGHVS and CDR2 FQNEAQ. The CDR3 is CASSEIKAGAPIPQYF. In DNA form, the CDR3 reads TGTGCCAGCAGCGAAATTAAAGCGGGGGCGCCAATCCCGCAGTATTTT.

V usage is TRBV7-9 and J usage is TRBJ1-1, with D possibly matching TRBD1 (6 bases). This CDR3 is 14 amino acids long. The germline V gene has CDR1 SEHNR and CDR2 FQNEAQ (reference sequence). Trimming took off 5 bases at V and 4 bases at J, with 14 bases between the two ends. The CDR3 region has the DNA TGTGCCAGCAGCGACCGGACAGTCGGCACTGAAGCTTTCTTT. Its protein product is CASSDRTVGTEAFF.

This chain joins TRBV20-1 and TRBJ2-5; maybe TRBD2 (6 bases). Trimming pared 1 base from V and 5 bases from J, leaving 11 bases between. The CDR3 runs to 13 residues. Per germline, CDR1 DFQATT and CDR2 SNEGSKA (reference sequence). CDR3 coding DNA: TGCAGTGCTAGAGGTCTAGCGAGGGAGACCCAGTACTTC. This sequence encodes CSARGLARETQYF.

This chain joins TRBV20-1 and TRBJ1-1; D perhaps matches TRBD1 (5 bases). Germline-derived CDR1 and CDR2 are DFQATT and SNEGSKA (reference sequence). The V and J ends lost 1 base and 0 bases respectively, with 9 bases between them. The CDR3 totals 14 residues. The CDR3 DNA sequence: TGCAGTGCTAGAGTGTTGACAGTGAACACTGAAGCTTTCTTT. Translation: CSARVLTVNTEAFF.

This sequence joins TRBV28 and TRBJ2-5; a possible D gene is TRBD1 (6 bases). Trimming removed 3 bases at V and 2 bases at J, with 10 bases between. The CDR3 sequence is 14 residues long. Germline-derived CDR1 and CDR2 are MDHEN and SYDVKM. The CDR3 region has the DNA TGTGCCAGCAGTTTCGCCAGGGGTCAAGAGACCCAGTACTTC. Protein sequence: CASSFARGQETQYF.

The chain links TRBV5-6 to TRBJ2-2, with D uncertain. In germline, CDR1 is SGHDT, CDR2 YYEEEE. Between the trimmed V and J ends, which lost 0 bases and 1 base, there was a span of 4 bases. The CDR3 contains 14 residues. This CDR3 reads CASSLAVNTGELFF. CDR3 nucleotide sequence: TGTGCCAGCAGCTTGGCCGTGAACACCGGGGAGCTGTTTTTT.

This clonotype was counted only a few times. The chain links TRBV5-4 to TRBJ2-7; D unclear. Germline V gene sequence: CDR1 SGHNT, CDR2 YYREEE (reference sequence). CDR3 length: 15 residues. V lost 0 bases and J 1 base, leaving 11 bases between the germline ends. In nucleotides, the CDR3 is TGTGCCAGCAGCTTGGTCCCTCCGAGGTCCTACGAGCAGTACTTC. Encoded protein: CASSLVPPRSYEQYF.

The chain employs TRBV3-1 and TRBJ2-3; D may be TRBD1 (5 bases). The CDR3 is made up of 15 amino acids. V shed 5 bases and J shed 0 bases, with 12 bases lying between them. Germline values: CDR1 LGHDT, CDR2 YNNKEL (reference sequence). The CDR3 here is CASSRQGASTDTQYF. The CDR3 DNA follows: TGTGCCAGCAGCAGACAAGGGGCTAGCACAGATACGCAGTATTTT.

This rearrangement joins TRBV6-1 to TRBJ2-2; D gene ambiguous. Trimming left V 0 bases short and J 4 bases short, with 0 bases between. The CDR3 sequence is 12 residues long. The germline gives CDR1 MNHNS, CDR2 SASEGT. CDR3 in DNA: TGTGCCAGCAGTGAAGCCACCGGGGAGCTGTTTTTT. Translated, it gives CASSEATGELFF.

The V and J genes are TRBV30 and TRBJ2-1; 11 bases match TRBD2. Trimming removed 0 bases from V and 5 bases from J; junction bases left unmatched: 9. Per germline, CDR1 GTSNPN and CDR2 SVGIG (reference sequence). This CDR3 has 17 amino acids. The chain's CDR3 is CAWSVPLTSGRDNEQFF. The DNA for the CDR3 is TGTGCCTGGAGTGTACCCCTCACTAGCGGGAGAGACAATGAGCAGTTCTTC.

This chain links TRBV2 with TRBJ1-2; 7 bases agree with TRBD1. The CDR3 totals 14 residues. Germline trimming cut 6 bases from V and 3 bases from J; bases unmatched to any gene: 7. From germline, CDR1 is SNHLY and CDR2 FYNNEI. This CDR3 is CASSAPGTDYGYTF. The CDR3, as DNA: TGTGCCAGCAGCGCCCCAGGGACAGACTATGGCTACACCTTC.

The chain is built from TRBV7-9 and TRBJ2-7; D may be TRBD1 (5 bases). Trimming pared 5 bases from V and 6 bases from J, leaving 14 bases between. CDR1 and CDR2 (germline): SEHNR, FQNEAQ (reference sequence). CDR3 length: 13 amino acids. The DNA of the CDR3 is TGTGCCAGCAGCCCTAGGGGCAGGGTCGAGCAGTACTTC. Translated, it gives CASSPRGRVEQYF.

The table lists this clonotype with a count of one. This chain joins TRBV7-9 and TRBJ2-1, with 11 nucleotides matching TRBD2. The CDR3 totals 17 residues. Germline loops: CDR1 SEHNR, CDR2 FQNEAQ (reference sequence). V lost 4 bases to trimming and J lost 4 bases; unmatched junction nucleotides: 9. The CDR3 DNA is TGTGCCAGCAGCTACGGGACTAGCGGAAGTGGGTACAATGAGCAGTTCTTC. Its translation: CASSYGTSGSGYNEQFF.

This chain uses TRBV6-4 with TRBJ1-1, with D uncertain. CDR1 is MRHNA, CDR2 SNTAGT, per germline. The CDR3 is 13 residues long. Deletions cut 0 bases from V and 4 bases from J, with 6 bases between. The CDR3 sequence: CASSDSYGTEAFF. In DNA, the CDR3 is TGTGCCAGCAGTGACTCATACGGCACTGAAGCTTTCTTT.